This T cell receptor beta chain derives from a study of cytomegalovirus exposure and HLA in healthy donors. For this clone: Its antigen is currently unknown.

PCR used 60 Vbeta primers and 13 Jbeta primers. Sequencing used immunoSEQ multiplex PCR; TCRdb keeps in-frame clones, though not all of them. The top ten clones hold around 17% of a sample with approximately 100,000 clones, about 80% of them seen once. Study-level points and caveats: Accurate HLA-A and HLA-B prediction from TCR beta sequences was reported for most subjects. Per a prior analysis, the majority of TCR beta V segments were productive roughly 90% or roughly 30% of the time.

The CDR3 has 13 residues. Germline CDR1 is MNHNY and CDR2 is SVGAGI (reference sequence). The V and J ends lost 0 bases and 5 bases respectively, with 8 bases between them. The clonotype originates from a man in his 60s in good health and CMV-seropositive. The chain has TRBV6-6 and TRBJ2-7, with D uncertain. The sample comprised PBMCs. For the CDR3, the DNA is TGTGCCAGCAGTTACTCCGGGTTCCACGAGCAGTACTTC. Translating gives CASSYSGFHEQYF.